These 27 T cell receptor beta chains were all obtained from the same sample, sequenced in a study of molecular identifiers for immune sequencing clone quantification. TCRdb reanalysed the PCR reads using MiXCR and keeps one entry per CDR3 protein. Of roughly 100,000 distinct CDR3 sequences in the sample, less than 35% were seen once. The sequenced sample consisted of naive CD8+ T cells from blood, with Jurkat cell RNA spiked in. Documented subset: FACS-sorted CD8+CD4-CCR7+CD45RA+ naive T cells. Source of these receptors: a human donor in good health. Some libraries in this study had Jurkat cell RNA spiked in.

V usage is TRBV25-1 and J usage is TRBJ2-3; TRBD2 aligns across 7 bases. Looked up from germline, CDR1 is MGHDK and CDR2 is SYGVNS. V dropped 5 bases and J dropped 8; count of bases not matched to a gene: 7. The CDR3 length is 13 residues. The CDR3 spells CASSRSGAVTQYF. For the CDR3, the DNA is TGTGCCAGCAGTCGGAGCGGGGCAGTTACGCAGTATTTT.

The gene calls are TRBV4-1 and TRBJ2-4; 12 nucleotides align to TRBD2. There are 17 residues in the CDR3. The V gene's germline CDR1 is MGHRA and CDR2 YSYEKL. Trimming removed 0 bases from V and 8 bases from J; junction bases left unmatched: 8. Here the CDR3 reads CASSQDWETSGSDIQYF. The CDR3 DNA is TGCGCCAGCAGCCAAGATTGGGAGACTAGCGGGAGTGACATTCAGTACTTC.

This clonotype has just one count. One junction end does not reproduce the germline sequence, and a read error may be involved. V gene TRBV3-1 combines with J gene TRBJ2-7; no clear D. This CDR3 has 12 residues. Germline-derived CDR1 and CDR2 are LGHDT and YNNKEL (reference sequence). The CDR3 sequence: CASSLSSYERYF. The DNA for the CDR3 is TGTGCTAGCAGCCTGAGCTCCTACGAGCGGTACTTC.

This clonotype was counted many times. The CDR3, as DNA: TGTGCCAGCAGTACAGGGTTGTCAGAGACCCAGTACTTC. This sequence encodes CASSTGLSETQYF. This sequence joins TRBV28 and TRBJ2-5, with a possible D match to TRBD1 (6 bases). V was shortened by 5 bases and J by 4 bases, with 11 bases between the two germline ends. CDR3 length equals 13 residues. Germline CDR1 and CDR2: MDHEN and SYDVKM.

This clonotype was detected many times. CDR3 nucleotides: TGTGCCAGCAGCGTAGACGGGGGGCCACTAACTGAAGCTTTCTTT. This gives the protein CASSVDGGPLTEAFF. The rearrangement links TRBV9 to TRBJ1-1; possibly TRBD1 for D (6 bases). V gave up 0 bases and J gave up 5 bases, with 14 bases separating them. This CDR3 region has 15 residues. From germline, CDR1 is SGDLS and CDR2 YYNGEE.

This clonotype has at least ten counts. The rearrangement links TRBV4-1 to TRBJ1-5; 8 nucleotides match TRBD1. The CDR3 covers 15 residues. The V and J ends lost 3 bases and 4 bases, in that order; junction bases with no gene match: 5. CDR1 MGHRA and CDR2 YSYEKL come from the germline V gene. The CDR3 DNA sequence: TGCGCCAGCAGCCATGCTGGGACAGGTAATCAGCCCCAGCATTTT. It yields the protein CASSHAGTGNQPQHF.

A note on this clonotype: Mismatch with germline at one junction end may stem from a read error. This sequence joins TRBV2 and TRBJ1-4; no reliable D call. Germline V gene data show CDR1 as SNHLY and CDR2 as FYNNEI. CDR3 size: 13 residues. CDR3 DNA sequence: TGTGCCAGCTGGCGAGGCCCGAATGAAAAACTGGTTTTT. Translating gives CASWRGPNEKLVF.

The table lists this clonotype with a few counts. The chain has TRBV6-2 or TRBV6-3 and TRBJ1-1, with D maybe TRBD1 (6 bases). V lost 5 bases, J lost 1 base, and 8 bases lay in between. This CDR3 region has 13 residues. CDR1 is MNHEY and CDR2 is SVGEGT in the germline V gene. CDR3: CASSGTPNTEAFF. The CDR3 DNA reads TGTGCCAGCAGTGGGACACCGAACACTGAAGCTTTCTTT.

On this clonotype: A read error may explain this, as a much larger clone is one base away. The V call is TRBV6-5, the J call TRBJ2-4; unclear D gene. Germline V gives CDR1 MNHEY, CDR2 SVGAGI. The V gene lost 5 bases and the J gene lost 8 bases, with 19 bases spanning the gap. CDR3 length equals 15 residues. For the CDR3, the DNA is TGTGCCAGCAGTGCCTACTCGCGAGGCCAATACATTCAGTACTTC. It is translated as CASSAYSRGQYIQYF.

J is TRBJ2-6 and V is TRBV4-1; D unclear. The CDR3 has 17 amino acids. From germline, CDR1 is MGHRA and CDR2 YSYEKL. Trimming cost V 1 base and J 0 bases, with 10 bases left between them. The CDR3 region has the DNA TGCGCCAGCAGCCAAGCGCAGTCCAGCTCTGGGGCCAACGTCCTGACTTTC. Its protein product is CASSQAQSSSGANVLTF.

In its sample, this clonotype was seen many times. The chain combines TRBV6-6 with TRBJ2-7, with D possibly being TRBD1 (5 bases). CDR1 is MNHNY and CDR2 is SVGAGI in the germline V gene (reference sequence). V was trimmed by 7 bases and J by 6 bases, leaving 10 bases between them. The CDR3 totals 11 residues. The chain's CDR3 is CASTAGLEQYF. CDR3 DNA sequence: TGTGCCAGCACCGCAGGGCTCGAGCAGTACTTC.

In this sample, this clonotype turned up a few times. The rearrangement links TRBV6-2 or TRBV6-3 to TRBJ2-4; 9 bases fit TRBD1. Germline CDR1 reads MNHEY; CDR2 reads SVGEGT. This CDR3 has 15 amino acids. Losses at the gene ends were 6 bases for V and 2 bases for J; bases not matched to a gene: 5. CDR3 protein: CASSLYRGPKNIQYF. CDR3 bases: TGTGCCAGCAGCCTATACAGGGGGCCCAAAAACATTCAGTACTTC.

In this sample, this clonotype turned up many times. V is TRBV12-3 or TRBV12-4 and J is TRBJ2-3; D unresolved. The CDR3 spans 12 residues. V lost 1 base to trimming and J lost 11 bases, with 10 bases between them. The CDR3 DNA sequence: TGTGCCAGCAGTTTAGGGGTTAGCATGCAGTATTTT. Translated: CASSLGVSMQYF.

There are a few counts of this clonotype. This chain joins TRBV19 and TRBJ2-7; 7 bases are shared with TRBD1. Unmatched junction bases numbered 3, after V lost 4 bases and J lost 3 bases. Germline V CDR1 and CDR2: LNHDA, SQIVND (reference sequence). The CDR3 covers 13 residues. The CDR3 coding sequence is TGTGCCAGTAGTACCCAGGGGGTCTACGAGCAGTACTTC. It yields the protein CASSTQGVYEQYF.

This clonotype was picked up many times. V is TRBV11-3 and J is TRBJ1-1; no clear D gene. There are 13 residues in the CDR3. The germline gives CDR1 SGHNT, CDR2 YENEEA. V lost 0 bases and J lost 5, with 7 bases in between. CDR3 protein: CASSLDPITEAFF. For the CDR3, the DNA is TGTGCCAGCAGCTTAGATCCCATAACTGAAGCTTTCTTT.

The chain couples TRBV7-9 to TRBJ2-7; tentatively, D is TRBD1 (6 bases). Germline assignment: CDR1 SEHNR and CDR2 FQNEAQ (reference sequence). The CDR3 is 11 amino acids. Deletions cut 6 bases from V and 3 bases from J, with 6 bases between. This CDR3 reads CASRQGYEQYF. The CDR3 DNA reads TGTGCCAGCAGACAGGGCTACGAGCAGTACTTC. The whole variable domain, filled in from reference TRBV7-9 and TRBJ2-7, reads DTGVSQNPRHKITKRGQNVTFRCDPISEHNRLYWYRQTLGQGPEFLTYFQNEAQLEKSRLLSDRFSAERPKGSFSTLEIQRTEQGDSAMYLCASRQGYEQYFGPGTRLTVT.

This chain uses TRBV2 with TRBJ2-2; D remains unclear. Germline V CDR1 and CDR2: SNHLY, FYNNEI. Deletions cut 6 bases from V and 6 bases from J, with 20 bases between. This CDR3 is built from 16 residues. The CDR3: CASSGYPHRDAGELFF. CDR3 nucleotide sequence: TGTGCCAGCAGCGGTTACCCACACAGAGACGCCGGGGAGCTGTTTTTT.

This chain connects TRBV20-1 to TRBJ2-3; no firm D call. The CDR3 runs 16 residues. The ends were cut back, 2 bases at V and 0 bases at J, with 15 bases in the middle. In germline, CDR1 is DFQATT, CDR2 SNEGSKA (reference sequence). The CDR3 spells CSARSRAIQSTDTQYF. CDR3 bases: TGCAGTGCTAGATCCCGAGCCATCCAGAGCACAGATACGCAGTATTTT.

This clonotype was detected ten times or more. The rearrangement uses TRBV25-1 and TRBJ2-3; D perhaps matches TRBD1 (5 bases). Germline CDR1 reads MGHDK; CDR2 reads SYGVNS. The CDR3 covers 11 residues. Trimming removed 10 bases from V and 4 bases from J, with 9 bases in between. Here the CDR3 reads CAISQADTQYF. CDR3 in DNA: TGTGCCATATCACAGGCAGATACGCAGTATTTT.

The gene calls are TRBV7-7 and TRBJ1-5; D is perhaps TRBD1 (5 bases). With 1 base removed from V and 2 bases from J, the gap between germline ends came to 21 bases. This CDR3 region has 19 residues. Germline assignment: CDR1 SSHAT and CDR2 FNYEAQ (reference sequence). This CDR3 reads CASSLGSGGKRGCNQPQHF. The CDR3 nucleotides read TGTGCCAGCAGCTTAGGTTCCGGGGGAAAGAGGGGTTGCAATCAGCCCCAGCATTTT. Filled out from reference TRBV7-7 and TRBJ1-5, the complete variable domain reads GAGVSQSPRYKVTKRGQDVTLRCDPISSHATLYWYQQALGQGPEFLTYFNYEAQPDKSGLPSDRFSAERPEGSISTLTIQRTEQRDSAMYRCASSLGSGGKRGCNQPQHFGDGTRLSIL.

Many counts were recorded for this clonotype. The rearrangement uses TRBV7-9 and TRBJ2-3, with D maybe TRBD1 (6 bases). The length of the CDR3 is 14 residues. Trimming took 3 bases from V and 6 from J, leaving 13 bases between them. CDR1 is SEHNR, CDR2 FQNEAQ, per germline (reference sequence). CDR3 sequence reads: CASSLWQGRDTQYF. CDR3 sequence (DNA): TGTGCCAGCAGCTTGTGGCAGGGGCGGGATACGCAGTATTTT.

Of note for this clonotype: Germline is not matched at one junction end, which may reflect a read error. The chain has TRBV6-2 or TRBV6-3 and TRBJ2-7, with D possibly being TRBD2 (6 bases). The CDR3 is 13 residues long. Germline CDR1 MNHEY, CDR2 SVGEGT. The DNA of the CDR3 is TGTGCCAGCACCGTCGGCAGGGAGGACGAGCAGAACTTC. This codes for CASTVGREDEQNF.

Of note for this clonotype: At one boundary the junction diverges from the germline segment, which might be a read error. The chain combines TRBV13 with TRBJ2-1; D might be TRBD2 (6 bases). Germline V lookup: CDR1 PRHDT, CDR2 FYEKMQ (reference sequence). The length of the CDR3 is 17 residues. The CDR3 DNA follows: TGTGCCAGCAGCTTAGGGAGAATAGCGGAAGCCTACAATGAGCTGTTCTTC. Amino acid sequence: CASSLGRIAEAYNELFF.

This clonotype was recorded only once. Likely a read error: the CDR3 ends without its conserved phenylalanine or tryptophan. V usage is TRBV6-1 and J usage is TRBJ2-3; no firm D call. The CDR3 extends over 16 amino acids. The V gene's germline CDR1 is MNHNS and CDR2 SASEGT. The CDR3 loop reads CAGSDIVGKSTDTQYL. CDR3 DNA: TGTGCCGGCAGTGACATTGTTGGCAAGAGCACAGATACGCAGTATCTT.

The chain uses TRBV27 and TRBJ2-7; TRBD2 aligns across 7 bases. V shed 3 bases and J 4 bases; nucleotides not matched to a gene: 6. The germline V gene encodes CDR1 MNHEY and CDR2 SMNVEV (reference sequence). This CDR3 is built from 14 residues. CDR3 in DNA: TGTGCCAGCAGTTTTGCCCGGGGGGTATACGAGCAGTACTTC. It is translated as CASSFARGVYEQYF.

The gene calls are TRBV20-1 and TRBJ2-3; TRBD2 matches at 10 bases. With 0 bases clipped from V and 3 bases from J, the junction kept 6 bases outside the gene matches. Germline V gene lookup returns CDR1 DFQATT and CDR2 SNEGSKA (reference sequence). The CDR3 sequence is 16 residues long. The CDR3 region has the DNA TGCAGTGCTAGAGATACGTCTAGCGGGAGTACAGATACGCAGTATTTT. This gives the protein CSARDTSSGSTDTQYF.

The CDR3 coding sequence is TGCAGTGCTCGACAGGGGGTGAACACCGGGGAGCTGTTTTTT. As protein: CSARQGVNTGELFF. The V gene is TRBV20-1, the J gene TRBJ2-2; 9 bases match TRBD1. V trimming: 5 bases; J trimming: 1 base; junction bases outside the gene matches: 2. The CDR3 is made up of 14 amino acids. Per germline, CDR1 DFQATT and CDR2 SNEGSKA (reference sequence).